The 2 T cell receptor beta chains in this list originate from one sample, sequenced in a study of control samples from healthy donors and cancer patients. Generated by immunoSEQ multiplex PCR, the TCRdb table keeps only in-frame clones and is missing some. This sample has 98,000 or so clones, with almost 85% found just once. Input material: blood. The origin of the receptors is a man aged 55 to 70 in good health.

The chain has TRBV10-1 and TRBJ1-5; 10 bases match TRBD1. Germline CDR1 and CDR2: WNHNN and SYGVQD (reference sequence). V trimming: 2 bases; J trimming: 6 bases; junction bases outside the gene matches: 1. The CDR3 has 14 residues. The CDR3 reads CASSERQGAQPQHF. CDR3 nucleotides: TGCGCCAGCAGTGAGCGACAGGGGGCTCAGCCCCAGCATTTT.

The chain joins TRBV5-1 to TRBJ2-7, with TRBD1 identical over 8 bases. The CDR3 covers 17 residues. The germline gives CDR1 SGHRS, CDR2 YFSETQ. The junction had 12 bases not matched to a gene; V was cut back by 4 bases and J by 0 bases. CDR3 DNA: TGCGCCAGCAGCCGTACCTCGGACAGGGTATACTCCTACGAGCAGTACTTC. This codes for CASSRTSDRVYSYEQYF.